The 18 T cell receptor beta chains reported below all come from one sample, sequenced in a study of blood T cell repertoires in COVID-19. Repertoires were generated with immunoSEQ multiplex PCR, while TCRdb's copy carries only in-frame clones and drops some. The profile shows some 500,000 clones, around nine tenths of them singletons. Sequenced: peripheral blood. These TCRs come from a woman aged 50 to 65 with COVID-19, enrolled during active disease.

The chain links TRBV2 to TRBJ1-6; TRBD1 might be the D (5 bases). This CDR3 is 15 amino acids long. The V gene lost 1 base and the J gene lost 10 bases, with 14 bases spanning the gap. Germline values: CDR1 SNHLY, CDR2 FYNNEI. CDR3 protein: CASSEEGSVGSPLHF. CDR3 bases: TGTGCCAGCAGTGAAGAGGGGTCAGTAGGGTCACCCCTCCACTTT.

The genes are TRBV29-1 and TRBJ2-1; no clear D. The CDR3 is 11 amino acids. The germline V and J ends were trimmed by 8 bases and 6 bases, with 11 bases remaining between them. The germline gives CDR1 SQVTM, CDR2 ANQGSEA. CDR3 in amino acids: CSIKRFNEQFF. In DNA form, the CDR3 reads TGCAGCATTAAGAGATTCAATGAGCAGTTCTTC.

The rearrangement links TRBV6-5 to TRBJ2-2; tentative D call: TRBD1 (5 bases). Trimming left V 2 bases short and J 5 bases short, with 9 bases between. Germline values: CDR1 MNHEY, CDR2 SVGAGI. This CDR3 has 14 residues. CDR3: CASSYNRRTGELFF. The CDR3 nucleotides read TGTGCCAGCAGTTACAACAGGCGGACCGGGGAGCTGTTTTTT.

A few counts support this clone. This chain links TRBV19 with TRBJ1-6; D not certain. Germline values: CDR1 LNHDA, CDR2 SQIVND (reference sequence). This CDR3 has 13 amino acids. With 7 bases removed from V and 13 bases from J, the gap between germline ends came to 17 bases. CDR3 nucleotides: TGTGCCAGTACCCCGGCTGACGGGTCCCCCCTCCACTTT. This sequence encodes CASTPADGSPLHF.

This clone was picked up one time. The CDR3 protein is CAISVSSGEAGELFF. DNA for the CDR3: TGTGCCATCAGTGTTTCGAGCGGTGAGGCCGGGGAGCTGTTTTTT. V usage is TRBV10-3 and J usage is TRBJ2-2; D perhaps matches TRBD2 (5 bases). The CDR3 covers 15 residues. Trimming left V 4 bases short and J 6 bases short, with 15 bases between. From germline, CDR1 is ENHRY and CDR2 SYGVKD.

This clone turned up a few times. V gene TRBV6-4 combines with J gene TRBJ1-5; D uncertain. Germline values: CDR1 MRHNA, CDR2 SNTAGT. The V gene lost 8 bases and the J gene lost 0 bases, with 14 bases spanning the gap. The CDR3 contains 15 residues. The CDR3 reads CASQSGRNSNQPQHF. CDR3 sequence (DNA): TGTGCCAGCCAGTCTGGGCGAAATAGCAATCAGCCCCAGCATTTT.

V and J are TRBV16 and TRBJ2-7; TRBD2 aligns across 8 bases. This CDR3 spans 16 amino acids. Germline values: CDR1 KGHSY, CDR2 FQNENV. The junction had 9 bases not matched to a gene; V was cut back by 3 bases and J by 2 bases. The CDR3 nucleotides read TGTGCCAGCAGCCAGTCCGCGGGGGGCGGAACCTACGAGCAGTACTTC. This gives the protein CASSQSAGGGTYEQYF.

This clone occurred many times. Distinct nucleotide sequences in the sample also encode this CDR3. This chain connects TRBV4-1 to TRBJ2-6, with D tentatively TRBD1 (5 bases). There are 16 residues in the CDR3. V was pared by 0 bases and J by 0 bases, with 6 bases between. Germline V gives CDR1 MGHRA, CDR2 YSYEKL. CDR3 bases: TGCGCCAGCAGCCAAGAAGACAGCTCTGGGGCCAACGTCCTGACTTTC. Residues: CASSQEDSSGANVLTF.

The rearrangement links TRBV30 to TRBJ2-7, with TRBD2 as a possible D gene (6 bases). Trimming shortened V by 4 bases and J by 2 bases, and 12 bases separated the two germline ends. CDR3 length equals 13 residues. Germline assignment: CDR1 GTSNPN and CDR2 SVGIG (reference sequence). The CDR3 region is CAWNIGGAYEQYF. Here the CDR3 DNA reads TGTGCCTGGAATATCGGAGGGGCCTACGAGCAGTACTTC. The full variable domain, with the rest looked up from reference TRBV30 and TRBJ2-7, is SQTIHQWPATLVQPVGSPLSLECTVEGTSNPNLYWYRQAAGRGLQLLFYSVGIGQISSEVPQNLSASRPQDRQFILSSKKLLLSDSGFYLCAWNIGGAYEQYFGPGTRLTVT.

The rearrangement joins TRBV3-1 (or the pseudogene TRBV3-2) to TRBJ1-1; 7 bases map to TRBD1. The CDR3 is 14 residues long. Germline CDR1 and CDR2: LGHDT and YNNKEL (reference sequence). V shed 1 base and J 5 bases; nucleotides not matched to a gene: 4. The CDR3 DNA reads TGTGCCAGCAGCCAAGGACAGGGACGGACTGAAGCTTTCTTT. Translation: CASSQGQGRTEAFF.

As for this clone: Other nucleotide sequences from this sample produce the same CDR3. The chain has TRBV30 and TRBJ1-1, with 8 bases aligning to TRBD1. In germline, CDR1 is GTSNPN, CDR2 SVGIG (reference sequence). With V trimmed by 5 bases and J by 0 bases, 2 bases remained unmatched. There are 13 residues in the CDR3. The CDR3 protein is CAWGQGLNTEAFF. DNA of the CDR3: TGTGCCTGGGGACAGGGTTTGAACACTGAAGCTTTCTTT.

The genes are TRBV12-5 and TRBJ1-2; 8 bases are shared with TRBD1. V shed 1 base and J 6 bases; nucleotides not matched to a gene: 4. The CDR3 contains 14 residues. Germline values: CDR1 LGHNT, CDR2 FRNRAP. In DNA, the CDR3 is TGTGCTAGTGGTTTGGCAGACAGGGGACATGGCTACACCTTC. It specifies CASGLADRGHGYTF.

The chain links TRBV5-4 to TRBJ1-4; D gene unclear. V lost 1 base and J lost 4, with 8 bases in between. This CDR3 is 14 amino acids long. Germline V gives CDR1 SGHNT, CDR2 YYREEE (reference sequence). The CDR3 protein is CASSLRGFNEKLFF. The DNA of the CDR3 is TGTGCCAGCAGCTTGCGGGGATTTAATGAAAAACTGTTTTTT.

The chain couples TRBV6-6 to TRBJ1-2; D is uncertain. Germline-derived CDR1 and CDR2 are MNHNY and SVGAGI (reference sequence). V was trimmed by 1 base and J by 8 bases, leaving 11 bases between them. The CDR3 loop spans 13 amino acids. CDR3 in DNA: TGTGCCAGCAGTTACTGGCCCCTCTGGGGCTACACCTTC. Translating gives CASSYWPLWGYTF.

The chain is built from TRBV21-1 and TRBJ2-7; no check of the table's D call, TRBD2, against the DNA was made. TRBV21-1 is deemed a pseudogene. The CDR3 is 12 residues long. CDR3 DNA sequence: TGTGCCAGCAGCAAGGGAGACTACGAGCAGTACTTC. The encoded protein is CASSKGDYEQYF.

This clone has a single count. This sequence joins TRBV11-3 and TRBJ1-4; maybe TRBD1 (5 bases). This CDR3 has 15 residues. Trimming took 4 bases from V and 7 from J, leaving 16 bases between them. Germline V CDR1 and CDR2: SGHNT, YENEEA. Written as DNA, the CDR3 is TGTGCCAGCAGCTCCAGACAGAGAGAAATTGAAAAACTGTTTTTT. Residues: CASSSRQREIEKLFF.

This clone was counted a few times. The chain links TRBV2 to TRBJ1-2; D perhaps matches TRBD1 (5 bases). The CDR3 contains 14 residues. Germline V gives CDR1 SNHLY, CDR2 FYNNEI. Trimming took off 2 bases at V and 4 bases at J, with 11 bases between the two ends. The CDR3 region has the DNA TGTGCCAGCAGTGAACGCCAGGGCCTCTATGGCTACACCTTC. Translating gives CASSERQGLYGYTF.

The chain has TRBV28 and TRBJ1-2, with D perhaps TRBD1 (5 bases). V was pared by 2 bases and J by 0 bases, with 7 bases between. CDR3 length equals 14 residues. Germline CDR1 reads MDHEN; CDR2 reads SYDVKM. CDR3 bases: TGTGCCAGCAGTTTAGCACAGGCTAACTATGGCTACACCTTC. Translating gives CASSLAQANYGYTF.